The 10 T cell receptor beta chains below come from one sample, sequenced in a study of blood T cell repertoires in COVID-19. Using immunoSEQ multiplex PCR, the repertoire was profiled, and TCRdb retains in-frame clones only, with some absent. The repertoire includes about 200,000 clones, roughly 94% of them detected once, and 1% to 1.5% sits in the top ten. Sequencing input: peripheral blood. Every receptor here comes from a man in his thirties or forties with acute or convalescent COVID-19.

This clone was seen just once. CDR3: CATSDFGSSGRHEQYF. The CDR3 region has the DNA TGTGCCACCAGTGATTTCGGGTCTAGCGGGAGACACGAGCAGTACTTC. This chain uses TRBV24-1 with TRBJ2-7; 10 bases align to TRBD2. Germline CDR1 reads KGHDR; CDR2 reads SFDVKD. The CDR3 is 16 residues long. The V gene end was trimmed by 1 base and the J gene end by 5 bases; junction bases not matched to a gene: 7.

This rearrangement joins TRBV18 to TRBJ1-6, with a weak D call TRBD1 (5 bases). In germline, CDR1 is KGHSH, CDR2 LQKENI. Between the trimmed V and J ends, which lost 3 bases and 0 bases, there was a span of 24 bases. The CDR3 sequence is 21 residues long. CDR3 residues: CASSPILSTAYSSSYNSPLHF. The CDR3 DNA follows: TGTGCCAGCTCACCTATTTTGTCGACAGCCTACTCGAGCTCCTATAATTCACCCCTCCACTTT.

The gene calls are TRBV18 and TRBJ2-2, with D perhaps TRBD1 (6 bases). Germline loops: CDR1 KGHSH, CDR2 LQKENI. The CDR3 is 17 amino acids. The V end lost 4 bases, the J end lost 0 bases, and 15 bases lay between the germline ends. The CDR3 protein is CASSRRGTTPNTGELFF. In DNA form, the CDR3 reads TGTGCCAGCTCACGAAGGGGGACAACCCCGAACACCGGGGAGCTGTTTTTT.

The chain recombines TRBV5-5 with TRBJ2-5, with 10 bases fitting TRBD2. The V segment lost 4 bases and the J segment 4 bases; nucleotides outside the gene matches: 19. Germline values: CDR1 SGHKS, CDR2 YYEKEE (reference sequence). This CDR3 comprises 19 residues. The CDR3: CASSPVLQLAGFRRETQYF. The CDR3 nucleotides are TGTGCCAGCAGCCCTGTCCTACAACTAGCGGGGTTTCGAAGAGAGACCCAGTACTTC.

This clone was recorded only once. The chain links TRBV5-1 to TRBJ2-3; TRBD2 matches 12 bases. CDR1 and CDR2 from the germline V gene are SGHRS and YFSETQ. This CDR3 comprises 17 residues. Trimming removed 0 bases from V and 0 bases from J; junction bases left unmatched: 2. The CDR3: CASSLGLAGDSTDTQYF. CDR3 nucleotides: TGCGCCAGCAGCTTGGGACTAGCGGGGGACAGCACAGATACGCAGTATTTT. Complete variable domain (other parts from reference TRBV5-1 and TRBJ2-3): KAGVTQTPRYLIKTRGQQVTLSCSPISGHRSVSWYQQTPGQGLQFLFEYFSETQRNKGNFPGRFSGRQFSNSRSEMNVSTLELGDSALYLCASSLGLAGDSTDTQYFGPGTRLTVL.

The chain uses TRBV2 and TRBJ2-7; 14 nucleotides align to TRBD2. The V and J ends lost 10 bases and 7 bases, in that order; junction bases with no gene match: 3. Germline V gene sequence: CDR1 SNHLY, CDR2 FYNNEI. CDR3 length: 12 residues. The CDR3 coding sequence is TGTGCCACTCGACTAGCGGGGGGGGAGCAGTACTTC. Amino acid sequence: CATRLAGGEQYF.

The CDR3 loop is CASSALGAGNTIYF. The CDR3 DNA sequence: TGTGCCAGCAGCGCCCTCGGGGCTGGAAACACCATATATTTT. V and J are TRBV27 and TRBJ1-3, with D hard to call. Trimming pared 6 bases from V and 2 bases from J, leaving 11 bases between. CDR3 size: 14 residues. The germline CDR1 and CDR2 sequences are MNHEY and SMNVEV (reference sequence).

The V and J genes are TRBV20-1 and TRBJ2-5, with TRBD2 identical over 10 bases. Germline assignment: CDR1 DFQATT and CDR2 SNEGSKA (reference sequence). There are 14 residues in the CDR3. The V segment lost 3 bases and the J segment 5 bases; nucleotides outside the gene matches: 6. As DNA, the CDR3 is TGCAGTGCTAGTGGGACTAGCGTGACGGAGACCCAGTACTTC. Its protein is CSASGTSVTETQYF.

The genes are TRBV6-6 and TRBJ2-7, with D tentatively TRBD1 (6 bases). V was trimmed by 0 bases and J by 2 bases, leaving 14 bases between them. The CDR3 length is 16 residues. CDR1 MNHNY and CDR2 SVGAGI come from the germline V gene (reference sequence). The DNA for the CDR3 is TGTGCCAGCAGTTACTCGAGATATACAGGGCCCTACGAGCAGTACTTC. Translated, it gives CASSYSRYTGPYEQYF.

CDR3 region: CASSVTSGKETQYF. CDR3 sequence (DNA): TGTGCCAGCAGCGTGACTAGCGGTAAAGAGACCCAGTACTTC. The rearrangement uses TRBV9 and TRBJ2-5, with TRBD2 matching over 9 bases. CDR1 is SGDLS and CDR2 is YYNGEE in the germline V gene. CDR3 size: 14 residues. V lost 2 bases to trimming and J lost 3 bases; unmatched junction nucleotides: 2.